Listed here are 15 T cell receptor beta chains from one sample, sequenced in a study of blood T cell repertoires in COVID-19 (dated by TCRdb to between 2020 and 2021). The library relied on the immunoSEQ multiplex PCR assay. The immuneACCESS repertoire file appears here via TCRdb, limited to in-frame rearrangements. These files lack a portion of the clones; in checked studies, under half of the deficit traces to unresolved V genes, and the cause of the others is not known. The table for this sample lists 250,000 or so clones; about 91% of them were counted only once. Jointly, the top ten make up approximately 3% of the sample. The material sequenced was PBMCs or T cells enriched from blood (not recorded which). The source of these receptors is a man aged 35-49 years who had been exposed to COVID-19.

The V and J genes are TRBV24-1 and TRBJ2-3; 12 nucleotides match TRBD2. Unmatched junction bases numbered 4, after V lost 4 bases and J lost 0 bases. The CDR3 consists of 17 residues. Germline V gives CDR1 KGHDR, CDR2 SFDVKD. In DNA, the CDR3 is TGTGCCACCAGTGACTCGGGGACTAGCGGGAGCACAGATACGCAGTATTTT. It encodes CATSDSGTSGSTDTQYF.

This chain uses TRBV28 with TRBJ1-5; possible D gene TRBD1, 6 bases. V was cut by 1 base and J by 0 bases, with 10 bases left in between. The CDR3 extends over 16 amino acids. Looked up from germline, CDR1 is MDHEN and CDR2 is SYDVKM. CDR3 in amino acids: CASSLLQGPSNQPQHF. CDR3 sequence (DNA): TGTGCCAGCAGTTTATTACAGGGCCCTAGCAATCAGCCCCAGCATTTT.

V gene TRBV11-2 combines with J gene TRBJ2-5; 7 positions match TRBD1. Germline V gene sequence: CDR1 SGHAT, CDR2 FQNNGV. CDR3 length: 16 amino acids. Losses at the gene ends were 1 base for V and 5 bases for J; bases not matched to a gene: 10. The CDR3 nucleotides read TGTGCCAGCAGCTTAGTAACAGGGGTTTACGGGGAGACCCAGTACTTC. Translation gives CASSLVTGVYGETQYF.

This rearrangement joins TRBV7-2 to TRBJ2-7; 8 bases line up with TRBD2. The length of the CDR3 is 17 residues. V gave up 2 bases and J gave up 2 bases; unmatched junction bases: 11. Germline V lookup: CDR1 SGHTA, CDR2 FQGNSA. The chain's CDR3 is CASSLRGASGPAYEQYF. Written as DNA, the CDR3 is TGTGCCAGCAGCTTAAGGGGGGCTAGCGGGCCAGCCTACGAGCAGTACTTC.

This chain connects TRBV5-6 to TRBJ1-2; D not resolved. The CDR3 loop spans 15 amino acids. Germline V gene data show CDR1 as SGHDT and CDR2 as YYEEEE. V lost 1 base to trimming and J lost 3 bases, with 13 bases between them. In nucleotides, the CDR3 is TGTGCCAGCAGCTTGAGAGATTCCCTTTACTATGGCTACACCTTC. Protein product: CASSLRDSLYYGYTF.

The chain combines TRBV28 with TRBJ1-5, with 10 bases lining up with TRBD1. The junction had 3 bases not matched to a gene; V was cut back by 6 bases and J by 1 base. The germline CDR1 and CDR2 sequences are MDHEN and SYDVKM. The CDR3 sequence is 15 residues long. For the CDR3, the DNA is TGTGCCAGCAGCACGGGACAGGGGAGCAATCAGCCCCAGCATTTT. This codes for CASSTGQGSNQPQHF.

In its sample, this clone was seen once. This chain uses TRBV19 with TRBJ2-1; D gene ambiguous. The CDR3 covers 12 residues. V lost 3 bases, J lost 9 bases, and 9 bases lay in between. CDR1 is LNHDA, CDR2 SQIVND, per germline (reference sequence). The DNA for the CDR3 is TGTGCCAGTAGTATTAGGTCAGGTGAGCAGTTCTTC. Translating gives CASSIRSGEQFF.

CDR3 nucleotide sequence: TGCGCCAGCAGCCAGGGGGTAGGACAGGCGAGAAACTATGGCTACACCTTC. Its translation: CASSQGVGQARNYGYTF. The chain is built from TRBV4-3 and TRBJ1-2; 7 nucleotides align to TRBD1. Germline CDR1 is LGHNA and CDR2 is YSLEER. Trimming removed 3 bases from V and 2 bases from J; junction bases left unmatched: 12. This CDR3 is 17 amino acids long.

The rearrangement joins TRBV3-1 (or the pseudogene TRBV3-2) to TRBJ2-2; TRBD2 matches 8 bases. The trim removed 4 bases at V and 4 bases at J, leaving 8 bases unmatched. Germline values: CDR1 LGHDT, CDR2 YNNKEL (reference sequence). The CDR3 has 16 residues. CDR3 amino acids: CASSLPGGLITGELFF. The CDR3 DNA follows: TGTGCCAGCAGCCTACCGGGGGGGCTGATCACCGGGGAGCTGTTTTTT.

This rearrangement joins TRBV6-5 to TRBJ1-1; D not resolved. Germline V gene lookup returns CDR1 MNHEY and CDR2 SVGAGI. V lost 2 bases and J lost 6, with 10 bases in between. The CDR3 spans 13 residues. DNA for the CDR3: TGTGCCAGCAGTTACCGATACTTTGCTGAAGCTTTCTTT. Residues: CASSYRYFAEAFF.

The CDR3 DNA is TGCGCCAGCAGCCCGACTAGCGGGATAGATACGCAGTATTTT. Amino acid sequence: CASSPTSGIDTQYF. The chain combines TRBV5-1 with TRBJ2-3, with 11 bases matching TRBD2. CDR3 length: 14 amino acids. V gave up 4 bases and J gave up 5 bases; unmatched junction bases: 3. Germline values: CDR1 SGHRS, CDR2 YFSETQ.

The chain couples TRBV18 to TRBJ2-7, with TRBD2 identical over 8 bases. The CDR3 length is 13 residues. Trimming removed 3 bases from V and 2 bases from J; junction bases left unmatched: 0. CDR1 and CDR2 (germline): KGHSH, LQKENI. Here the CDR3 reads CASSPGRAYEQYF. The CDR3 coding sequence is TGTGCCAGCTCACCCGGGAGGGCCTACGAGCAGTACTTC. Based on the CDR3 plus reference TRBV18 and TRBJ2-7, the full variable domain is NAGVMQNPRHLVRRRGQEARLRCSPMKGHSHVYWYRQLPEEGLKFMVYLQKENIIDESGMPKERFSAEFPKEGPSILRIQQVVRGDSAAYFCASSPGRAYEQYFGPGTRLTVT.

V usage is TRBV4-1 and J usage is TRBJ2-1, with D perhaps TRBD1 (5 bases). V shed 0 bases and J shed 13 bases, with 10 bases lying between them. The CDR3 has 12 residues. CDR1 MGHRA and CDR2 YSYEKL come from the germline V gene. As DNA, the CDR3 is TGCGCCAGCAGCCAAGAGGGGCGGAACCAGTTCTTC. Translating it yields CASSQEGRNQFF.

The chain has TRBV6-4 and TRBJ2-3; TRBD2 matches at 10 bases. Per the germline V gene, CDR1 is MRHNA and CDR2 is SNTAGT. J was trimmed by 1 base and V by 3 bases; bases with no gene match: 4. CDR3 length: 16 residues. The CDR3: CASSEASGRGTDTQYF. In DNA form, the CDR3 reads TGTGCCAGCAGTGAAGCTAGCGGGAGAGGCACAGATACGCAGTATTTT.

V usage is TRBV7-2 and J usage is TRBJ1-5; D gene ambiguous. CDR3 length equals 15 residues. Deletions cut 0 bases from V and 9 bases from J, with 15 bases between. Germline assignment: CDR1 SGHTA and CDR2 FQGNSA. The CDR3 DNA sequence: TGTGCCAGCAGCTTAGCCTCAATCCTGCCGGGGCCCCAGCATTTT. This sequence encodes CASSLASILPGPQHF.